This T cell receptor (beta chain) was profiled in a study of regulatory T cells in long-lasting Graves disease. Study overall: To qualify as persistent, Graves' disease required over 5 years of antithyroid drugs with positive TSH receptor antibodies. The study, taken as a whole, reports: For persistent Graves' patients, TCR diversity was lower than for newly diagnosed ones. Persistent disease samples used TRBV28, TRBJ1-2 and TRBJ2-5 preferentially.

Time point meaning: persistent/refractory GD, antithyroid drugs over 5 years with positive TRAb. RNA extracted from PBMCs served as the sequencing template. It was an endocrinology department in Xi'an, China, that provided the patients. Germline-derived CDR1 and CDR2 are MDHEN and SYDVKM. The V end lost 10 bases, the J end lost 2 bases, and 30 bases lay between the germline ends. The CDR3 loop spans 19 amino acids. At least ten counts were recorded for this clonotype. Antigen unknown. Arm-PCR of CDR3 regions and iRepertoire HTBI primers were used to build TCR beta libraries. TCRdb independently ran MiXCR on the multiplex PCR reads; one entry per CDR3 protein. The repertoire consists of about 450,000 distinct CDR3 sequences, with 23% occurring once and the leading ten covering about 27%.

Source: peripheral blood mononuclear cells (PBMCs), taken when the disease was refractory, from a patient treated with antithyroid drugs. This clonotype was sampled from a female donor with Graves disease. The rearrangement uses TRBV28 and TRBJ1-5, with D possibly being TRBD1 (5 bases). The CDR3 region has the DNA TGTGCCACCTTCCAGTTTATTCCCCTTCAGGGAGGGGGCAATCAGCCCCAGCATTTT. Amino acids: CATFQFIPLQGGGNQPQHF.